This T cell receptor beta chain comes out of a study of blood T cells in healthy people across ages. Study-wide results and limits: More naive CD4+ cells and higher diversity were found in long-lived than in aged donors.

This CDR3 spans 16 amino acids. With 1 base clipped from V and 1 base from J, the junction kept 5 bases outside the gene matches. CDR1 MGHRA and CDR2 YSYEKL come from the germline V gene. Next came a second PCR, run for about 7 to 12 cycles, which used a sample-barcoded 5' primer along with a J-beta primer mix. TCRdb itself ran the 5' RACE reads through MiXCR, one entry per CDR3 protein. The table shows roughly 900,000 distinct CDR3 sequences, with 45% to 50% occurring only once. The table lists this clonotype with a few counts. Its antigen is currently unknown. This TCR was sampled from a man aged 25 to 40 in good health. V and J are TRBV4-1 and TRBJ2-3; 7 bases agree with TRBD2. Sequences were obtained from blood. CDR3 loop: CASSQGGGVGTDTQYF. The CDR3 DNA is TGCGCCAGCAGCCAAGGGGGAGGGGTGGGCACAGATACGCAGTATTTT.